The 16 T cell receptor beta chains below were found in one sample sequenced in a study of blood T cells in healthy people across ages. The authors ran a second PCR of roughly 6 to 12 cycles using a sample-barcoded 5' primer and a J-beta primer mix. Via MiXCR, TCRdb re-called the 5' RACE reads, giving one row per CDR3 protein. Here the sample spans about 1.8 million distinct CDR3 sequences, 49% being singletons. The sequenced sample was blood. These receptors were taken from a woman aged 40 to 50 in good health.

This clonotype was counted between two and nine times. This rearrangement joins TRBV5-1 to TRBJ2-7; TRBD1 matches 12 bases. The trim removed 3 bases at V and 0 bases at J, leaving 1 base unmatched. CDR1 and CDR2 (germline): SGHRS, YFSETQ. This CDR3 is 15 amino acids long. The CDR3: CASSWGQGASYEQYF. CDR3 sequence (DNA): TGCGCCAGCAGCTGGGGACAGGGGGCCTCCTACGAGCAGTACTTC.

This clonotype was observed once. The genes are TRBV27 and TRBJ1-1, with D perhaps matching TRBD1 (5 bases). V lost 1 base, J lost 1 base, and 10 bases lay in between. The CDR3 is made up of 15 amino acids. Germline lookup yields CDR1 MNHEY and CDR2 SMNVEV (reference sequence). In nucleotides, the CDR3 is TGTGCCAGCAGTTTATTGGGGGGGTCGAACACTGAAGCTTTCTTT. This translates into CASSLLGGSNTEAFF.

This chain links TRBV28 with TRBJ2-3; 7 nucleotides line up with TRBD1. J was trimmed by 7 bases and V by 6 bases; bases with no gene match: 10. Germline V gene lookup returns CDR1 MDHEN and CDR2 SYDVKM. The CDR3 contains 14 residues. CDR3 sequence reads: CASSPGDSRHTQYF. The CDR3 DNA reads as TGTGCCAGCAGCCCCGGGGACAGTCGGCATACGCAGTATTTT.

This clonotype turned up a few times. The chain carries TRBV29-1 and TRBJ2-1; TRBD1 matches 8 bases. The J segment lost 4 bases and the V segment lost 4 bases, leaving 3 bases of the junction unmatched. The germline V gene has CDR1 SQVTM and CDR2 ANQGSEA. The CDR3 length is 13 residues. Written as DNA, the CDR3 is TGCAGCGTTGGACAGGGGACTTACAATGAGCAGTTCTTC. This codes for CSVGQGTYNEQFF.

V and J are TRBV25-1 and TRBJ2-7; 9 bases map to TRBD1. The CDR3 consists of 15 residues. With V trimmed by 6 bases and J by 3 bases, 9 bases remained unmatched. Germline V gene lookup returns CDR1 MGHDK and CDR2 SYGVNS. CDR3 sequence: CASSVLTGGIYEQYF. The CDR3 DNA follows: TGTGCCAGCAGCGTACTGACAGGGGGTATCTACGAGCAGTACTTC.

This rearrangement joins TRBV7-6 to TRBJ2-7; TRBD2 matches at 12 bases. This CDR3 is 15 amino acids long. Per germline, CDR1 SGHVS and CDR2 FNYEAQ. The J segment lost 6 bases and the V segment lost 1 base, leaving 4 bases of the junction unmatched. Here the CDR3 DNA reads TGTGCCAGCAGCTTAGGCGCTAGCGGGGGGGGCGAGCAGTACTTC. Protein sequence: CASSLGASGGGEQYF.

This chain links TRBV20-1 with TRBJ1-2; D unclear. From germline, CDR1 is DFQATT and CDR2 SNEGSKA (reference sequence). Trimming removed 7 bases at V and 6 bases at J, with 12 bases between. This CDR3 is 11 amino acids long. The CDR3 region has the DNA TGCAGTGTCAGTCCTGGTAATGGCTACACCTTC. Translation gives CSVSPGNGYTF.

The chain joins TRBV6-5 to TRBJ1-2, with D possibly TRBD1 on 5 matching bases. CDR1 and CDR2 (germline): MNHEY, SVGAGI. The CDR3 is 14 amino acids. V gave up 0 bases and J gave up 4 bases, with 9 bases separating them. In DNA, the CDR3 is TGTGCCAGCAGTTACTCGACCAGGGTCTATGGCTACACCTTC. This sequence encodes CASSYSTRVYGYTF.

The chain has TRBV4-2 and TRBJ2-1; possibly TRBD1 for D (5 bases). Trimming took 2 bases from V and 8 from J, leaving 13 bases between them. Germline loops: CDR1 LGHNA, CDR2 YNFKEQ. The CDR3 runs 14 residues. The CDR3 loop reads CASSQRPRVDEQFF. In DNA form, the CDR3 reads TGTGCCAGCAGCCAAAGGCCCAGGGTGGATGAGCAGTTCTTC.

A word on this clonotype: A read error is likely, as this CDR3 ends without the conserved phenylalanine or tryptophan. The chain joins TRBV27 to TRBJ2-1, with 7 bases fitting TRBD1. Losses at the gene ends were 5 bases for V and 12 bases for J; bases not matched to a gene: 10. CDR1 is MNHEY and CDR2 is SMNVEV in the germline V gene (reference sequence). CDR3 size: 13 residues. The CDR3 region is CASSPRQGRGQFL. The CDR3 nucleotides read TGTGCCAGCAGTCCAAGACAGGGTCGAGGGCAGTTCTTG.

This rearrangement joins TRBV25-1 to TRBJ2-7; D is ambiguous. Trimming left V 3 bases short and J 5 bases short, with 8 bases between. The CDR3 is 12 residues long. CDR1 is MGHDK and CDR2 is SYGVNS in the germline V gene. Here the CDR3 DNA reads TGTGCCAGCAGTGACCCGGGCCACGAGCAGTACTTC. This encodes CASSDPGHEQYF.

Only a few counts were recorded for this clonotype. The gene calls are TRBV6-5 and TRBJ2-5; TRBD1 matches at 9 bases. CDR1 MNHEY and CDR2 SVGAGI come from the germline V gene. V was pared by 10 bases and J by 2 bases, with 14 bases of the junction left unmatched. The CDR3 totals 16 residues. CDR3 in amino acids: CATSAHRGQAQETQYF. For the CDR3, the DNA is TGTGCCACCTCTGCTCACAGGGGGCAGGCTCAAGAGACCCAGTACTTC.

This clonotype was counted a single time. Here the CDR3 reads CASSVDSPADTQYF. The CDR3 DNA follows: TGTGCCAGCAGCGTGGACTCACCCGCAGATACGCAGTATTTT. The rearrangement links TRBV7-9 to TRBJ2-3; weak D call: TRBD2 (5 bases). Per the germline V gene, CDR1 is SEHNR and CDR2 is FQNEAQ (reference sequence). The CDR3 is 14 residues long. V lost 5 bases and J 4 bases, leaving 13 bases between the germline ends.

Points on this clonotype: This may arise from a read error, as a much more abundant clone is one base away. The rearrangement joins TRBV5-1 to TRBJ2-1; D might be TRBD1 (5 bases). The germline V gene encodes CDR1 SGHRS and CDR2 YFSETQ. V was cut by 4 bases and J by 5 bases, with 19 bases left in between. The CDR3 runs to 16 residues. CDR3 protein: CASSRASRQTNNEQFF. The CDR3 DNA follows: TGCGCCAGCAGCCGAGCGTCGAGACAGACCAACAATGAGCAGTTCTTC.

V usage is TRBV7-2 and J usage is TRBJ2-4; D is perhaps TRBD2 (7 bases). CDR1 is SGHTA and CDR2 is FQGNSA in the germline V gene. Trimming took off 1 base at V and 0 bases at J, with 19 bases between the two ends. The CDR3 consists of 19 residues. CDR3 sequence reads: CASSLEGGGGWIAKNIQYF. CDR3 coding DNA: TGTGCCAGCAGCTTAGAGGGAGGGGGAGGATGGATAGCCAAAAACATTCAGTACTTC.

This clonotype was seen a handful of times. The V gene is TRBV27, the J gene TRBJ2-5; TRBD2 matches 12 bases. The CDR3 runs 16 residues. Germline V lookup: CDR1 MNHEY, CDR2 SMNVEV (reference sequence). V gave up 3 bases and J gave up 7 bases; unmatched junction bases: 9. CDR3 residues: CASSLLTSGGPGTQYF. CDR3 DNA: TGTGCCAGCAGTTTGTTGACTAGCGGGGGCCCAGGGACCCAGTACTTC.